One sample yielded the 9 T cell receptor beta chains listed below, sequenced in a study of vaccination and CD4 T cells after COVID-19. TCRdb re-called the PCR reads with MiXCR, one entry per CDR3 protein. The top ten clones hold approximately 0.99% of a sample with about 21,000 distinct CDR3 sequences, 50% to 70% of them seen once. Here the sequenced sample was CD4+ T cells from blood, taken before SARS-CoV-2 vaccination. The receptors here all came from a human donor who had recovered from COVID-19.

The chain has TRBV28 and TRBJ1-5, with no clear D. There are 16 residues in the CDR3. Germline loops: CDR1 MDHEN, CDR2 SYDVKM. Deletions cut 1 base from V and 1 base from J, with 11 bases between. CDR3 sequence reads: CASSLFGQSSNQPQHF. CDR3 DNA sequence: TGTGCCAGCAGTTTATTTGGGCAGTCAAGCAATCAGCCCCAGCATTTT.

The chain links TRBV15 to TRBJ2-7; D ambiguous. The V gene lost 0 bases and the J gene lost 3 bases, with 3 bases spanning the gap. The CDR3 is made up of 12 amino acids. Germline V gene lookup returns CDR1 LNHNV and CDR2 YYDKDF (reference sequence). The CDR3, as DNA: TGTGCCACCAGCAGAGATCACTACGAGCAGTACTTC. The encoded protein is CATSRDHYEQYF.

The CDR3 loop is CASSLSNYGYTF. CDR3 bases: TGTGCCAGCAGTTTATCTAACTATGGCTACACCTTC. The chain couples TRBV28 to TRBJ1-2, with D unclear. Trimming took off 1 base at V and 0 bases at J, with 0 bases between the two ends. CDR1 is MDHEN and CDR2 is SYDVKM in the germline V gene. The CDR3 runs to 12 residues.

This clonotype was counted between two and nine times. The rearrangement joins TRBV10-2 to TRBJ2-3; 9 bases line up with TRBD2. Germline lookup yields CDR1 WSHSY and CDR2 SAAADI. Unmatched junction bases numbered 6, after V lost 6 bases and J lost 2 bases. The CDR3 extends over 15 amino acids. The DNA for the CDR3 is TGCGCCAGCAGGGGGCTAGCGGGAATCACAGATACGCAGTATTTT. It specifies CASRGLAGITDTQYF.

This sequence joins TRBV24-1 and TRBJ1-2; 7 bases match TRBD1. Germline V CDR1 and CDR2: KGHDR, SFDVKD. The CDR3 sequence is 13 residues long. Trimming took 4 bases from V and 4 from J; bases not matched to a gene: 2. The CDR3 nucleotides read TGTGCCACCAGTGAGGCAGGGGGCTATGGCTACACCTTC. As protein: CATSEAGGYGYTF.

This clonotype showed up just a few times. This chain links TRBV18 with TRBJ1-2, with a possible D match to TRBD1 (5 bases). V was trimmed by 6 bases and J by 5 bases, leaving 13 bases between them. The CDR3 has 13 residues. Germline V gives CDR1 KGHSH, CDR2 LQKENI. DNA of the CDR3: TGTGCCAGCTCTACTTTTGGGGGATATGGCTACACCTTC. Translation: CASSTFGGYGYTF. The full variable domain, its missing parts supplied by reference TRBV18 and TRBJ1-2, is NAGVMQNPRHLVRRRGQEARLRCSPMKGHSHVYWYRQLPEEGLKFMVYLQKENIIDESGMPKERFSAEFPKEGPSILRIQQVVRGDSAAYFCASSTFGGYGYTFGSGTRLTVV.

This sequence joins TRBV20-1 and TRBJ1-1; tentatively, D is TRBD1 (5 bases). Trimming took off 4 bases at V and 4 bases at J, with 7 bases between the two ends. The CDR3 spans 11 residues. Germline-derived CDR1 and CDR2 are DFQATT and SNEGSKA (reference sequence). CDR3 bases: TGCAGTGCTAACGGGGGCACTGAAGCTTTCTTT. Translated: CSANGGTEAFF.

This chain links TRBV20-1 with TRBJ2-7, with 11 bases aligning to TRBD2. The J segment lost 3 bases and the V segment lost 3 bases, leaving 4 bases of the junction unmatched. CDR1 DFQATT and CDR2 SNEGSKA come from the germline V gene (reference sequence). The CDR3 spans 14 residues. The CDR3 sequence: CSASGGLAVYEQYF. The CDR3 bases are TGCAGTGCTAGTGGGGGACTAGCGGTCTACGAGCAGTACTTC.

The V gene is TRBV20-1, the J gene TRBJ2-1; TRBD2 agrees at 10 bases. The CDR3 covers 11 residues. The germline CDR1 and CDR2 sequences are DFQATT and SNEGSKA (reference sequence). Trimming took 8 bases from V and 10 from J; bases not matched to a gene: 5. The CDR3 reads CSLDSGREQFF. The CDR3, as DNA: TGCAGTCTTGATAGCGGGAGGGAGCAGTTCTTC.